The source of this TCR beta chain is a study of T cell repertoires in cytomegalovirus infection. About the study: Signatures in public TCR beta sequences pointed to both CMV infection and matching HLA type.

With respect to this clonotype: What it recognizes is unknown.

Study-level findings and limits: CMV-specific TCR beta clonotypes restricted by HLA-C were the ones dominating the ex vivo response.

The CDR3 has 15 amino acids. Trimming removed 6 bases from V and 12 bases from J; junction bases left unmatched: 15. The germline V gene has CDR1 SGHAT and CDR2 FQNNGV. TCRdb fed the reads into MiXCR, producing one record per CDR3 protein. This repertoire shows roughly 700,000 distinct CDR3 sequences, about 33% found once; its top ten account for 18%. The receptor was derived from a human donor in good health (CMV status not recorded). Some clones in this sample may be carry-over from other donors' samples. The chain joins TRBV11-2 to TRBJ2-1, with TRBD2 matching 9 bases. This specimen consisted of cultured PBMCs, obtained from culture after CMV antigen stimulation. CDR3 residues: CASRPLAGNLSRQFF. Written as DNA, the CDR3 is TGTGCCAGCAGGCCACTAGCGGGTAATCTCAGTAGGCAGTTCTTC.